This passage covers 6 T cell receptor beta chains from one sample sequenced in a study of prognosis after radiotherapy for stage I lung cancer. Two-round multiplex PCR amplified TCR beta CDR3 from genomic DNA. The first round of PCR was done with primers that matched each TRBV and TRBJ gene. TCRdb passed the multiplex PCR reads through MiXCR, listing each CDR3 protein once. The data hold about 15,000 distinct CDR3 sequences, with roughly 38% observed a single time. This material consisted of PBMCs, taken before or after stereotactic body radiation therapy (not recorded which). These receptor sequences come from a donor of 50 years or more with non-small cell lung cancer.

This clonotype was seen a single time. A much larger clone lies one base from this, so it may be a read error. The CDR3 protein is CASSVVEGQTQYF. CDR3 DNA: TGTGCCAGCAGCGTAGTGGAGGGACAGACCCAGTACTTC. The chain employs TRBV9 and TRBJ2-5; maybe TRBD2 (6 bases). V shed 0 bases and J shed 6 bases, with 9 bases lying between them. The CDR3 spans 13 residues. The V gene's germline CDR1 is SGDLS and CDR2 YYNGEE.

The sample holds many counts of this clonotype. This rearrangement joins TRBV11-2 to TRBJ1-1; D is ambiguous. V was trimmed by 0 bases and J by 6 bases, leaving 14 bases between them. CDR1 is SGHAT and CDR2 is FQNNGV in the germline V gene. The CDR3 has 15 amino acids. The CDR3 DNA reads TGTGCCAGCAGCTTAGAGGGGTATGGACTGGCTGAAGCTTTCTTT. As protein: CASSLEGYGLAEAFF.

Judged by abundance, this clonotype is medium-sized. The J gene is TRBJ2-1, the V gene TRBV7-8; D remains ambiguous. The CDR3 consists of 12 residues. CDR1 is SGHVS and CDR2 is FQNEAQ in the germline V gene. The V end was cut by 8 bases, the J end by 5 bases, with 10 bases between. The CDR3, as DNA: TGTGCCAGCGCCTTCTACAACAATGAGCAGTTCTTC. This encodes CASAFYNNEQFF.

This clonotype was counted many times. This chain joins TRBV2 and TRBJ1-1; 9 bases fit TRBD1. The CDR3 is 15 amino acids. J gave up 3 bases and V 6 bases, and 8 bases lay outside the gene matches. The germline CDR1 and CDR2 sequences are SNHLY and FYNNEI. The CDR3 DNA follows: TGTGCCAGCAGGCCAAGGACAGGGGTGGACACTGAAGCTTTCTTT. It specifies CASRPRTGVDTEAFF. The complete variable domain, with remaining parts taken from reference TRBV2 and TRBJ1-1, reads EPEVTQTPSHQVTQMGQEVILRCVPISNHLYFYWYRQILGQKVEFLVSFYNNEISEKSEIFDDQFSVERPDGSNFTLKIRSTKLEDSAMYFCASRPRTGVDTEAFFGQGTRLTVV.

This clonotype was picked up many times. The chain uses TRBV5-6 and TRBJ1-2; no firm D call. V shed 4 bases and J shed 4 bases, with 20 bases lying between them. The V gene's germline CDR1 is SGHDT and CDR2 YYEEEE. The CDR3 runs 16 residues. The CDR3 DNA sequence: TGTGCCAGCAGCCAGCCGTTGGAGGCACGTGTCTATGGCTACACCTTC. This translates into CASSQPLEARVYGYTF.

This clonotype was counted at least ten times. Just one base apart from a much larger clone, this may be a read error. This chain joins TRBV6-1 and TRBJ2-7; TRBD1 agrees at 11 bases. Germline trimming cut 11 bases from V and 3 bases from J; bases unmatched to any gene: 9. CDR1 is MNHNS, CDR2 SASEGT, per germline. This CDR3 spans 14 amino acids. CDR3 in DNA: TGTGCCTTCAAGGGGGACAGGGGGGACTACGAGCAGTACTTC. This sequence encodes CAFKGDRGDYEQYF.